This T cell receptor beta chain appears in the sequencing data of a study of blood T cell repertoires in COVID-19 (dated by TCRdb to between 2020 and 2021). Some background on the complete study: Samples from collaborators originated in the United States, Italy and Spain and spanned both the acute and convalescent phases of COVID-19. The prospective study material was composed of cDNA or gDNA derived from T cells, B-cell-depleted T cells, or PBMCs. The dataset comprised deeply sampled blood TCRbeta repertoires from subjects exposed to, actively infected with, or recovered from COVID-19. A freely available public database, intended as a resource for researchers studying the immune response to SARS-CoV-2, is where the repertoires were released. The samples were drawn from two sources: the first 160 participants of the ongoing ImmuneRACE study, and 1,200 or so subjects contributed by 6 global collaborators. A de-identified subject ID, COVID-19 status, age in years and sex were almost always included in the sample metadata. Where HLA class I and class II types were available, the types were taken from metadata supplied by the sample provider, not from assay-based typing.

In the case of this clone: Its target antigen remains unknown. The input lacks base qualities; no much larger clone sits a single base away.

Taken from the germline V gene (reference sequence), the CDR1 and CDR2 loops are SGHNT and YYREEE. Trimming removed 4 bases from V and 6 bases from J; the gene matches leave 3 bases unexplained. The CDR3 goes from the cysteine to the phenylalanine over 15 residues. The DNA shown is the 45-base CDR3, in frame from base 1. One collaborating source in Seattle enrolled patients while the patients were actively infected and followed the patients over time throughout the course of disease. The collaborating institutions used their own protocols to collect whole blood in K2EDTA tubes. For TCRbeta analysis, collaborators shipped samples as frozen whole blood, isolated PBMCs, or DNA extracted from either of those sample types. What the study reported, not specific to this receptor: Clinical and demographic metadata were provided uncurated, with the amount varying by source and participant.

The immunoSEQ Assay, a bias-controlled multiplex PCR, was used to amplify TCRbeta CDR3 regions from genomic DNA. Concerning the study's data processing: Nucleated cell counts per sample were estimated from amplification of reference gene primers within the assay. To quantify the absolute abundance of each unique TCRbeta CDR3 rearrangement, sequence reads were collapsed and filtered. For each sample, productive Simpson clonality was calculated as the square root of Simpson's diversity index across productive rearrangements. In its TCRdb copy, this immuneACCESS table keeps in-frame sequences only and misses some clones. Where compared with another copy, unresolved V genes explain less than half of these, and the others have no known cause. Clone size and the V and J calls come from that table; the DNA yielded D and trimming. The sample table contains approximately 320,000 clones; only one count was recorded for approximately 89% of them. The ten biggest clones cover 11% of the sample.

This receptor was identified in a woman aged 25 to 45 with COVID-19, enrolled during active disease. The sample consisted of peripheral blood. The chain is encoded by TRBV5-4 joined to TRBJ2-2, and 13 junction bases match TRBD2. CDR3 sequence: CASSPGTSGAGELFF. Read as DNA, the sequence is TGTGCCAGCAGCCCGGGGACTAGCGGGGCCGGGGAGCTGTTTTTT.